This entry lists 10 T cell receptor beta chains sequenced from one sample in a study of cytomegalovirus exposure and HLA in healthy donors. The PCR employed 60 Vbeta primers together with 13 Jbeta primers. Assay: immunoSEQ multiplex PCR; the TCRdb copy retains only in-frame clones and omits some. The repertoire holds about 130,000 clones, with approximately 8.8% as singletons. Material: PBMCs. These receptors originate from a man aged 35-49 years in good health and CMV-seronegative.

V is TRBV6-5 and J is TRBJ1-6; maybe TRBD1 (6 bases). The CDR3 spans 11 residues. V was shortened by 2 bases and J by 17 bases, with 10 bases between the two germline ends. The germline V gene encodes CDR1 MNHEY and CDR2 SVGAGI. The CDR3 DNA reads TGTGCCAGCAGTTACAAGGGGGTAATCCACTTT. It codes for CASSYKGVIHF.

The table lists this clone with a few counts. V usage is TRBV2 and J usage is TRBJ2-7; maybe TRBD2 (5 bases). V was cut by 2 bases and J by 9 bases, with 17 bases left in between. This CDR3 contains 14 residues. CDR1 SNHLY and CDR2 FYNNEI come from the germline V gene. The CDR3 DNA follows: TGTGCCAGCAGTGAACAACGGGGTCCTGGTGGGCAGTACTTC. It specifies CASSEQRGPGGQYF.

This clone occurred a few times. This chain connects TRBV4-1 to TRBJ2-7, with D possibly being TRBD1 (6 bases). Germline V gene sequence: CDR1 MGHRA, CDR2 YSYEKL. Trimming cost V 4 bases and J 5 bases, with 21 bases left between them. This CDR3 region has 16 residues. The CDR3 spells CASSRHLLTRDNEQYF. DNA of the CDR3: TGCGCCAGCAGCCGACACCTCCTTACGAGGGACAACGAGCAGTACTTC.

The genes are TRBV6-1 and TRBJ2-7; TRBD1 aligns across 8 bases. This CDR3 comprises 14 residues. Germline V gives CDR1 MNHNS, CDR2 SASEGT. The ends lost 4 bases at V and 2 bases at J; junction bases unmatched: 4. CDR3 in amino acids: CASSAWTGTYEQYF. DNA for the CDR3: TGTGCCAGCAGTGCCTGGACAGGGACCTACGAGCAGTACTTC.

Only a few counts were recorded for this clone. This sequence joins TRBV5-1 and TRBJ1-6; 10 bases map to TRBD1. Germline values: CDR1 SGHRS, CDR2 YFSETQ. V shed 4 bases and J 7 bases; nucleotides not matched to a gene: 2. This CDR3 is 14 amino acids long. The CDR3 nucleotides are TGCGCCAGCAGCCCGGGACAGGGGAATTCACCCCTCCACTTT. It translates to CASSPGQGNSPLHF.

Only a few counts were recorded for this clone. The chain is built from TRBV4-1 and TRBJ2-1; TRBD1 agrees at 10 bases. This CDR3 contains 17 residues. Germline lookup yields CDR1 MGHRA and CDR2 YSYEKL. Germline trimming cut 1 base from V and 5 bases from J; bases unmatched to any gene: 8. DNA for the CDR3: TGCGCCAGCAGCCAAGCCTGGACAGGGGGAAAGAACAATGAGCAGTTCTTC. Translated: CASSQAWTGGKNNEQFF.

The chain carries TRBV30 and TRBJ2-3, with D tentatively TRBD1 (5 bases). CDR1 GTSNPN and CDR2 SVGIG come from the germline V gene (reference sequence). The CDR3 contains 13 residues. V was trimmed by 1 base and J by 2 bases, leaving 7 bases between them. The CDR3 is CAWSGGTTDTQYF. In nucleotides, the CDR3 is TGTGCCTGGAGTGGGGGCACCACAGATACGCAGTATTTT. The variable domain in full, with the rest retrieved from reference TRBV30 and TRBJ2-3, is SQTIHQWPATLVQPVGSPLSLECTVEGTSNPNLYWYRQAAGRGLQLLFYSVGIGQISSEVPQNLSASRPQDRQFILSSKKLLLSDSGFYLCAWSGGTTDTQYFGPGTRLTVL.

This clone has only a few counts. The V call is TRBV7-9, the J call TRBJ1-2; 10 bases fit TRBD1. Trimming removed 4 bases from V and 3 bases from J; junction bases left unmatched: 5. The CDR3 runs 15 residues. Looked up from germline, CDR1 is SEHNR and CDR2 is FQNEAQ (reference sequence). The CDR3 loop reads CASSSSGQGYYGYTF. DNA of the CDR3: TGTGCCAGCAGCTCCTCGGGACAGGGGTACTATGGCTACACCTTC.

This clone has a handful of counts. The V call is TRBV7-8, the J call TRBJ2-2, with D perhaps TRBD1 (6 bases). V was shortened by 5 bases and J by 1 base, with 11 bases between the two germline ends. CDR3 length: 15 amino acids. Germline V gene sequence: CDR1 SGHVS, CDR2 FQNEAQ. The CDR3, as DNA: TGTGCCAGCAGCCCACTGACAGGGAACACCGGGGAGCTGTTTTTT. This codes for CASSPLTGNTGELFF.

This clone has a handful of counts. This chain links TRBV11-3 with TRBJ2-3; perhaps TRBD1 as D (6 bases). Deletions cut 5 bases from V and 2 bases from J, with 20 bases between. The CDR3 totals 17 residues. Per the germline V gene, CDR1 is SGHNT and CDR2 is YENEEA. This CDR3 is CASSRGTDRTNTDTQYF. For the CDR3, the DNA is TGTGCCAGCAGCAGGGGGACCGACAGGACAAACACAGATACGCAGTATTTT.